This is a list of T cell receptor beta chains from one sample in a study of identical twins. TCRdb recomputed calls from the 5' RACE reads with MiXCR, one row per CDR3 protein. The table includes approximately 260,000 distinct CDR3 sequences, more than 12% detected once. Specimen: memory (CD45RO+) T cells sorted from blood. The receptors derive from a woman in her late teens or twenties in good health. CDR3s include the opening cysteine and the closing phenylalanine or tryptophan. Fields, in order: J gene, V gene, clone size, CDR3 protein. Only some rows state a clone size, as once, few, many or a class for expanded clones.

TRBJ1-1	TRBV6-2/TRBV6-3	.	CASSSRTANEAFF
TRBJ2-3	TRBV3-1	many	CASTPTSGGVPGTQYF
TRBJ2-7	TRBV7-9	many	CASSTPGQGSYEQYF
TRBJ2-2	TRBV3-1	.	CASSRKLAGGTRNTGELFF
TRBJ1-6	TRBV10-2	few	CASSVGHRNSPLHF
TRBJ1-1	TRBV11-2	.	CASSLRDSYTEAFF
TRBJ2-1	TRBV5-1	.	CASGGNEQFF
TRBJ2-5	TRBV7-2	few	CASSSSRAAAQETQYF
TRBJ1-2	TRBV15	many	CATSREGAYGYTF
TRBJ1-1	TRBV5-1	.	CASSKGTANTEAFF
TRBJ2-7	TRBV9	.	CASSVGTSGIYEQYF
TRBJ2-5	TRBV3-1	.	CASSRTGRNQETQYF
TRBJ2-7	TRBV27	many	CASSIQKGVTGSYEQYF
TRBJ1-2	TRBV4-3	.	CASSKGRVHGYTF
TRBJ1-6	TRBV5-4	few	CASSLKGGQINSPLHF
TRBJ1-2	TRBV20-1	few	CSARDQLGMDYGYTF
TRBJ2-2	TRBV3-1	.	CASTRRLAGVGGELFF
TRBJ2-7	TRBV7-2	few	CASSLVETGGLEQYF
TRBJ2-7	TRBV28	.	CASSSLGLFYEQYF
TRBJ2-3	TRBV19	.	CASSTRDRGADTQYF
TRBJ2-1	TRBV30	few	CAWSVSRVLFF
TRBJ2-1	TRBV12-3/TRBV12-4	.	CASRTGTTPYNEQFF
TRBJ2-7	TRBV5-1	.	CASKTASGVYEQYF
TRBJ1-3	TRBV30	few	CAWGESGNTIYF
TRBJ2-3	TRBV5-6	few	CASSSTQAGGPASDTQYF
TRBJ2-7	TRBV20-1	few	CSPRGGGAGQQYF
TRBJ1-5	TRBV20-1	.	CSAYTAGVRQPQHF
TRBJ1-4	TRBV7-9	many	CASSGGASNEKLFF
TRBJ2-3	TRBV5-4	.	CASSLDPVATNTQYF
TRBJ2-2	TRBV10-3	.	CAIGGPLKTGELFF
TRBJ1-2	TRBV12-3/TRBV12-4	.	CASRPNNYGYTF
TRBJ2-1	TRBV5-1	.	CASSLDLGGTEQFF
TRBJ2-1	TRBV15	once	CATSRAYGGTANEQFF
TRBJ2-1	TRBV12-3/TRBV12-4	many	CASSLKGGGRNEQFF
TRBJ2-1	TRBV6-2/TRBV6-3	.	CASRPFSFSVSYNEQFF
TRBJ1-2	TRBV12-3/TRBV12-4	.	CASSLRAGTRGYTF
TRBJ2-1	TRBV6-4	.	CASSLKPGGTGFGYEQFF
TRBJ1-2	TRBV3-1	.	CASSQGVIYGYTF
TRBJ1-1	TRBV3-1	.	CASSQGGLTEAFF
TRBJ2-7	TRBV10-2	few	CASSLWGQTLTQQYF
TRBJ2-3	TRBV5-1	few	CASSLGRGDSDTQYF
TRBJ2-1	TRBV6-1	.	CASRPTSGGAHEQFF
TRBJ1-2	TRBV4-1	.	CASSPTGLGGYTF
TRBJ2-7	TRBV20-1	few	CSASNFRGKHEQYF
TRBJ2-3	TRBV12-3/TRBV12-4	many	CASTDGTRSRDTQYF
TRBJ2-5	TRBV12-3/TRBV12-4	many	CASSLTQGGTQGTETQYF
TRBJ1-4	TRBV20-1	.	CSASRGTNEKLFF
TRBJ2-1	TRBV15	few	CATSPRDNEQFF